This TCR beta chain was observed in a study of T cell responses to AZD1222 COVID-19 vaccine. Produced via immunoSEQ multiplex PCR; TCRdb's table is partial and in-frame only. Among around 120,000 clones listed, about nine tenths were seen once. Turning to this clone: The antigen remains undetermined. The sample has other DNA sequences that encode this CDR3 too.

Study-level results: Spike-wide coverage was observed for vaccine-associated CD4 TCRs, with dominant responses at 160-218 and 743-854. Nearly half of the spike-specific TCRs reportedly recognize variant regions that carry no mutations.

CDR1 MNHEY and CDR2 SVGAGI come from the germline V gene. V lost 6 bases and J lost 0, with 11 bases in between. This CDR3 has 14 residues. The specimen comprised peripheral blood, sampled on day 0 of AZD1222 vaccination. V is TRBV6-5 and J is TRBJ1-1; TRBD1 is a possible D gene (6 bases). The receptor was isolated from an adult in good health. CDR3 coding DNA: TGTGCCAGCAGATTACAGGGCATGAACACTGAAGCTTTCTTT. As protein: CASRLQGMNTEAFF.